The 9 T cell receptor beta chains listed next were all sequenced from one sample in a study of T cell clonality in common variable immunodeficiency. Sequencing was performed with immunoSEQ multiplex PCR; in TCRdb, only in-frame clones are kept and a portion is missing. The sample presents 50,000 to 70,000 clones, none singletons. The specimen was peripheral blood mononuclear cells. Receptors were obtained from a person aged 18 to 70 in good health.

This clone was seen ten or more times. The observed sequence ends 3 residues before the CDR3 terminus, with the missing tail filled in from the germline J gene. This chain links TRBV11-3 with TRBJ2-3; possibly TRBD2 for D (7 bases). V lost 5 bases to trimming and J lost 8 bases, with 20 bases between them. The CDR3 length is 15 residues. Germline loops: CDR1 SGHNT, CDR2 YENEEA. The chain's CDR3 is CASSQTWGRGATQYF. Incomplete CDR3 DNA: TGTGCCAGCAGCCAGACTTGGGGTCGGGGGGCTACG.

This clone showed up many times. CDR3 DNA (partial): TGTGCCAGTAGACAGACCCAACGTCACGGGGGGGAGGACAATGAG. This translates into CASRQTQRHGGEDNE. The entire CDR3 reads CASRQTQRHGGEDNEQFF. The V and J genes are TRBV19 and TRBJ2-1, with 8 bases that match TRBD2. The CDR3 end falls 3 residues outside the read, so it is completed with the germline J gene. Germline CDR1 LNHDA, CDR2 SQIVND (reference sequence). The CDR3 covers 18 residues. V trimming: 6 bases; J trimming: 5 bases; junction bases outside the gene matches: 18.

This clone was observed many times. From the germline J gene comes the end of the CDR3, since the read stops 3 residues before it. This chain uses TRBV4-2 with TRBJ1-1, with a weak D call TRBD1 (5 bases). This CDR3 contains 20 residues. The germline CDR1 and CDR2 sequences are LGHNA and YNFKEQ. The CDR3 DNA, read in part, is TGTGCCAGCAGCCCCTCTCCATACCTAGGGACTAGCGGGGATAGGGATACG. As protein: CASSPSPYLGTSGDRDT. The whole CDR3 is CASSPSPYLGTSGDRDTAFF.

This clone was observed many times. The read falls 3 residues short of the CDR3 end, and the missing part is taken from the germline J gene. The chain employs TRBV5-1 and TRBJ1-6, with 7 bases that match TRBD1. Trimming took 4 bases from V and 10 from J; bases not matched to a gene: 11. Germline CDR1 reads SGHRS; CDR2 reads YFSETQ. This CDR3 contains 15 residues. The sequenced CDR3 bases are TGCGCCAGCAGCCCGGAGACAGGGAGGGGATCACCC. Translated: CASSPETGRGSP. The CDR3 as a whole reads CASSPETGRGSPLHF. Using reference TRBV5-1 and TRBJ1-6 for the parts outside the CDR3, the full variable domain is KAGVTQTPRYLIKTRGQQVTLSCSPISGHRSVSWYQQTPGQGLQFLFEYFSETQRNKGNFPGRFSGRQFSNSRSEMNVSTLELGDSALYLCASSPETGRGSPLHFGNGTRLTVT.

This clone was recorded many times. Read coverage stops 3 residues before the CDR3 terminus; the germline J gene supplies the remainder. The chain links TRBV7-2 to TRBJ1-1, with D possibly matching TRBD1 (5 bases). This CDR3 is built from 13 residues. Germline lookup yields CDR1 SGHTA and CDR2 FQGNSA. V gave up 11 bases and J gave up 0 bases, with 13 bases separating them. The CDR3 DNA, read in part, is TGTGCCGCAGGTCGGGGGGTGAACACTGAA. Protein sequence: CAAGRGVNTE. The entire CDR3 protein is CAAGRGVNTEAFF. The whole variable domain, remainder taken from reference TRBV7-2 and TRBJ1-1, is GAGVSQSPSNKVTEKGKDVELRCDPISGHTALYWYRQSLGQGLEFLIYFQGNSAPDKSGLPSDRFSAERTGGSVSTLTIQRTQQEDSAVYLCAAGRGVNTEAFFGQGTRLTVV.

This clone was picked up many times. The DNA ends 3 residues before the CDR3 does, and the rest of the CDR3 is filled in from the germline J gene. The chain combines TRBV5-4 with TRBJ1-4; TRBD1 matches at 9 bases. In germline, CDR1 is SGHNT, CDR2 YYREEE (reference sequence). Germline trimming cut 4 bases from V and 3 bases from J; bases unmatched to any gene: 7. This CDR3 has 16 residues. The part of the CDR3 DNA that was read is TGTGCCAGCAGCACCGGGACAGGGCGGGCTAATGAAAAA. Protein: CASSTGTGRANEK. Given in full, the CDR3 is CASSTGTGRANEKLFF.

This clone was seen repeatedly, ten times or more. The read ends 3 residues before the CDR3 terminus; that terminus is restored from the germline J gene. The chain links TRBV29-1 to TRBJ2-7; 9 bases match TRBD2. CDR1 is SQVTM and CDR2 is ANQGSEA in the germline V gene. V shed 6 bases, J shed 4 bases, and the junction held 7 bases outside the gene matches. The CDR3 is 13 amino acids. The CDR3 DNA, read in part, is TGCAGCGTCAATCTAGCGGGACGGTACGAG. Amino acid sequence: CSVNLAGRYE. The complete CDR3 reads CSVNLAGRYEQYF.

This clone was seen ten or more times. The read terminates 3 residues before the CDR3 end, so the remaining end is supplied by the germline J gene. The J gene is TRBJ1-1, the V gene TRBV20-1; D not certain. The V gene lost 0 bases and the J gene lost 1 base, with 12 bases spanning the gap. The length of the CDR3 is 15 residues. Germline V gives CDR1 DFQATT, CDR2 SNEGSKA (reference sequence). The CDR3 loop is CSARDRLRANTEAFF. CDR3 bases read: TGCAGTGCTAGAGATCGGTTGAGAGCGAACACTGAA.

Regarding this clone: The read halts 3 residues ahead of the CDR3 end, with the missing end drawn from the germline J gene. The chain carries TRBV2 and TRBJ2-2; a weak D match, TRBD2 (6 bases). Germline CDR1 SNHLY, CDR2 FYNNEI. This CDR3 region has 14 residues. The CDR3 DNA, read in part, is TGTGCCAGCAGAGCAGACGGGGGTAATGAAAAG. Translating it yields CASRADGGNEK. The entire CDR3 protein reads CASRADGGNEKLFF.